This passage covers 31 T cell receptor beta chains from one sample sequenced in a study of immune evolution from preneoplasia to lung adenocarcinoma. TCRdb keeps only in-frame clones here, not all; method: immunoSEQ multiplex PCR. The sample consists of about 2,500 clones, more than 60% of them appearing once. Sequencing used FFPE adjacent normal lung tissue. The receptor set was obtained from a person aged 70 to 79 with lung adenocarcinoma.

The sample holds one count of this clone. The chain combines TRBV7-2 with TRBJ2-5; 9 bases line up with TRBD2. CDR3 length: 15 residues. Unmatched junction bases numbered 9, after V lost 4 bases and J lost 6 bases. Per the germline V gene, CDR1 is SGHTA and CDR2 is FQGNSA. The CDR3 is CASSSSAGGLKTQYF. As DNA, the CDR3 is TGTGCCAGCAGCTCCTCAGCGGGAGGTTTAAAGACCCAGTACTTC.

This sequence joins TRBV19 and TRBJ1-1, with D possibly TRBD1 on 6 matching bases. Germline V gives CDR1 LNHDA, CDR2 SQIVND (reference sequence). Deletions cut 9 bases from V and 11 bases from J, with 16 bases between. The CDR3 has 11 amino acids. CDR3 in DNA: TGTGCCAGCTCAGGGGTCATCGACGCTTTCTTT. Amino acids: CASSGVIDAFF.

The CDR3 sequence is CASRPDSFTYEQYF. As DNA, the CDR3 is TGTGCCAGCAGGCCAGACAGTTTCACCTACGAGCAGTACTTC. The chain is built from TRBV27 and TRBJ2-7, with D possibly being TRBD1 (5 bases). CDR3 length equals 14 residues. The germline CDR1 and CDR2 sequences are MNHEY and SMNVEV (reference sequence). V was clipped by 6 bases and J by 2 bases, with 14 bases between them.

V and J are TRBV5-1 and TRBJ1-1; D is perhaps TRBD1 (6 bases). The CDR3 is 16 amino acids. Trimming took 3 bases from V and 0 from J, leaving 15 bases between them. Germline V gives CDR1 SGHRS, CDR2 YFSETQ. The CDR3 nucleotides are TGCGCCAGCAGCTATGGCGTTGGGGGCCTGAACACTGAAGCTTTCTTT. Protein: CASSYGVGGLNTEAFF.

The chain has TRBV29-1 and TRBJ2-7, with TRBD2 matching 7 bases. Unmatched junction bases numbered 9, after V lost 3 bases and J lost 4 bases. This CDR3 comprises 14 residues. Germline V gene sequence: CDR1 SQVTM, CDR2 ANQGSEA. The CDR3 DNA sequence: TGCAGCGTTGATCCGAGCGGGGCTGGGTACGAGCAGTACTTC. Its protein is CSVDPSGAGYEQYF.

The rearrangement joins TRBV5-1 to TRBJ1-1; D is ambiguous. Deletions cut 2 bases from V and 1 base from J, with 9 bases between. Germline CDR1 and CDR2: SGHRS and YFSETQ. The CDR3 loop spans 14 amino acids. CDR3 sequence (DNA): TGCGCCAGCAGCTTACAGCCTGGGAACACTGAAGCTTTCTTT. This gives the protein CASSLQPGNTEAFF.

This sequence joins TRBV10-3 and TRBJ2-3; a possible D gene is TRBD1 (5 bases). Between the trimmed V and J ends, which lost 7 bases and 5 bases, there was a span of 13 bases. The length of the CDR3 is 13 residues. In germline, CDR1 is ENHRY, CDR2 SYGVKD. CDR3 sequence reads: CAITGRAEDTQYF. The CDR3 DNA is TGTGCCATCACGGGCAGGGCCGAAGATACGCAGTATTTT.

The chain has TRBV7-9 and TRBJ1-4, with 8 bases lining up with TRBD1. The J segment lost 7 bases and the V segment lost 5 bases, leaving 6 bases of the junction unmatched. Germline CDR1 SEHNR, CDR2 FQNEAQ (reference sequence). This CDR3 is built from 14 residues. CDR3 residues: CASSIGQGGEKLFF. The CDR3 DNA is TGTGCCAGCAGCATTGGACAGGGTGGTGAAAAACTGTTTTTT. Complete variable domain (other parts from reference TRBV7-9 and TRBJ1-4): DTGVSQNPRHKITKRGQNVTFRCDPISEHNRLYWYRQTLGQGPEFLTYFQNEAQLEKSRLLSDRFSAERPKGSFSTLEIQRTEQGDSAMYLCASSIGQGGEKLFFGSGTQLSVL.

The CDR3 DNA reads as TGCGCCAGCAGCCCAGACAGCCTGGACGAGCAGTACTTC. This gives the protein CASSPDSLDEQYF. The chain uses TRBV5-1 and TRBJ2-7; a possible D gene is TRBD1 (5 bases). From germline, CDR1 is SGHRS and CDR2 YFSETQ. The CDR3 sequence is 13 residues long. The V gene lost 4 bases and the J gene lost 5 bases, with 13 bases spanning the gap.

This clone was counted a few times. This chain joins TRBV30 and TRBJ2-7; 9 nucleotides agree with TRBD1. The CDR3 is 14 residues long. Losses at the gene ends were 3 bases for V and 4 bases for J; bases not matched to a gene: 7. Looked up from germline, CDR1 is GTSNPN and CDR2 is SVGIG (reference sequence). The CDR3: CAWSYGTGIYEQYF. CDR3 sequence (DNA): TGTGCCTGGAGCTACGGGACAGGGATATACGAGCAGTACTTC.

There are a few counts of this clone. The CDR3 DNA sequence: TGTGCCAGCAGCTTAACAGGGACGATTTACGAGCAGTACTTC. Protein product: CASSLTGTIYEQYF. J is TRBJ2-7 and V is TRBV7-9; possible D gene TRBD1, 6 bases. Germline values: CDR1 SEHNR, CDR2 FQNEAQ (reference sequence). The CDR3 spans 14 residues. The V end was cut by 2 bases, the J end by 4 bases, with 12 bases between.

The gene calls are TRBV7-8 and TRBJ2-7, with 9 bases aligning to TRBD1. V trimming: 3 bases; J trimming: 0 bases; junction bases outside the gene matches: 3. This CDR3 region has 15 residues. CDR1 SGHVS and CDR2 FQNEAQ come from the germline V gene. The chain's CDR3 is CASSFGTGPSYEQYF. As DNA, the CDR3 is TGTGCCAGCAGCTTTGGGACAGGGCCCTCCTACGAGCAGTACTTC.

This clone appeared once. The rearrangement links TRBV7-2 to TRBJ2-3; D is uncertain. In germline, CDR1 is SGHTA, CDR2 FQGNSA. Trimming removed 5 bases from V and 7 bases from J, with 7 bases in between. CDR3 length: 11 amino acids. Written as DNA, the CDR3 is TGTGCCAGCAGCGAGTTGTATACGCAGTATTTT. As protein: CASSELYTQYF.

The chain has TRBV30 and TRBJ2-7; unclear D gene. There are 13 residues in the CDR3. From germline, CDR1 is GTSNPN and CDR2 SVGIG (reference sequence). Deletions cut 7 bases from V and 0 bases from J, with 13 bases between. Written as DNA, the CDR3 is TGTGCCTACAGCCTAACGAGCTCCTACGAGCAGTACTTC. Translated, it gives CAYSLTSSYEQYF.

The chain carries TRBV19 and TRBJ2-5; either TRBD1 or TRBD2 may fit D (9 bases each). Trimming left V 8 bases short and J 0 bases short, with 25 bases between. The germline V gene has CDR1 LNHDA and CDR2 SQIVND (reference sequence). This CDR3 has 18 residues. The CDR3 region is CASGTGSRLAANQETQYF. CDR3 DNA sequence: TGTGCCAGTGGGACAGGGTCCAGACTAGCGGCCAACCAAGAGACCCAGTACTTC.

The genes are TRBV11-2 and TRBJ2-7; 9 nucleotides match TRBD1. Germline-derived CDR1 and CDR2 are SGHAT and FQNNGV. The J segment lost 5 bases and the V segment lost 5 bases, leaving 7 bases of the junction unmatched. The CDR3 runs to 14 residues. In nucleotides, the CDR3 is TGTGCCAGCAGCGACGGACAGGGGAGGCACGAGCAGTACTTC. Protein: CASSDGQGRHEQYF.

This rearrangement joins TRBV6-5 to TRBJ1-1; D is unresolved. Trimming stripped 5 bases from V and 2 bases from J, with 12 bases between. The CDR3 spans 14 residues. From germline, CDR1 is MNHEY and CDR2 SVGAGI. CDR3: CASSDTPFNTEAFF. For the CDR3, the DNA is TGTGCCAGCAGTGACACTCCATTTAACACTGAAGCTTTCTTT.

The CDR3 DNA reads TGTGCCAGCTCACCGACTTCGAGCGCCTACAATGAGCAGTTCTTC. Translated: CASSPTSSAYNEQFF. The chain carries TRBV18 and TRBJ2-1; unclear D gene. Trimming took 3 bases from V and 2 from J, leaving 11 bases between them. CDR3 length equals 15 residues. The germline V gene has CDR1 KGHSH and CDR2 LQKENI.

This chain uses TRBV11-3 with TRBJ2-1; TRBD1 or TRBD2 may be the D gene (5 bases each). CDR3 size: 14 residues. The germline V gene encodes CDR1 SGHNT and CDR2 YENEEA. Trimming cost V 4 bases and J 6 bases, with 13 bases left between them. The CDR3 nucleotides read TGTGCCAGCAGCTCGGGGACCGCGAGCAATGAGCAGTTCTTC. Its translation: CASSSGTASNEQFF.

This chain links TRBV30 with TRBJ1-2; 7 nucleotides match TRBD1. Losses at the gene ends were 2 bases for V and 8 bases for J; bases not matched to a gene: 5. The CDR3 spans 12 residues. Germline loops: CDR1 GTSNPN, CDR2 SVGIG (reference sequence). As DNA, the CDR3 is TGTGCCTGGAGTCAGGGGGATTGGGGCTACACCTTC. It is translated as CAWSQGDWGYTF.

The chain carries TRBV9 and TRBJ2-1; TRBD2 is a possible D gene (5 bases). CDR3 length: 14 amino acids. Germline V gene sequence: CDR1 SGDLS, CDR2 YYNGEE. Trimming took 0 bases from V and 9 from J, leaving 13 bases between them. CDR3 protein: CASSVAGIHSEQFF. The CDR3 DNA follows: TGTGCCAGCAGCGTAGCGGGAATCCACAGTGAGCAGTTCTTC.

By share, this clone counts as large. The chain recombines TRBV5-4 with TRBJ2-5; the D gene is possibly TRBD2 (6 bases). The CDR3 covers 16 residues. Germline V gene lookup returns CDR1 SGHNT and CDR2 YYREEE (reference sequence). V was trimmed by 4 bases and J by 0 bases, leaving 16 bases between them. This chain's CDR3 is CASSGGTSANQETQYF. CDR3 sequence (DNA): TGTGCCAGCAGCGGGGGGACCAGCGCTAACCAAGAGACCCAGTACTTC.

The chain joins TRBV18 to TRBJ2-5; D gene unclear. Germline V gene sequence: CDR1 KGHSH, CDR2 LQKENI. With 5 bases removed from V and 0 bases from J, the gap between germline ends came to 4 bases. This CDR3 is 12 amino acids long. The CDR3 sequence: CASSEYQETQYF. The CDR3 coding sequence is TGTGCCAGCTCAGAATACCAAGAGACCCAGTACTTC.

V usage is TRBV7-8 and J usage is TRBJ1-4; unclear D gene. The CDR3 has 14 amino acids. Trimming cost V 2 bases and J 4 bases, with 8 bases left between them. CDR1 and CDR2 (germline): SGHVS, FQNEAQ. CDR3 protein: CASSLSDFNEKLFF. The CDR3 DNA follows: TGTGCCAGCAGCTTAAGCGACTTTAATGAAAAACTGTTTTTT.

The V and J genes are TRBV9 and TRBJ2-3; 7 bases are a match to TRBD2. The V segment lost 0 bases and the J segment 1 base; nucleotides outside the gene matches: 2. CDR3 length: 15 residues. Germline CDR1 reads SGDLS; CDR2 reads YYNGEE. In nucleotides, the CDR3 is TGTGCCAGCAGCGTAGGGGCGGGAGGCACAGATACGCAGTATTTT. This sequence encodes CASSVGAGGTDTQYF. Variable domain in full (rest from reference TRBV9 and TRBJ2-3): DSGVTQTPKHLITATGQRVTLRCSPRSGDLSVYWYQQSLDQGLQFLIQYYNGEERAKGNILERFSAQQFPDLHSELNLSSLELGDSALYFCASSVGAGGTDTQYFGPGTRLTVL.

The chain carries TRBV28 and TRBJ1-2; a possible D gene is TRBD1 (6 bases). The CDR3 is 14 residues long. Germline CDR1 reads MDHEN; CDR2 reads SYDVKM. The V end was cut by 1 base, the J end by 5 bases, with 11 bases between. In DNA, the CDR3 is TGTGCCAGCAGTTTATTCGCAGGGGTATATGGCTACACCTTC. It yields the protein CASSLFAGVYGYTF.

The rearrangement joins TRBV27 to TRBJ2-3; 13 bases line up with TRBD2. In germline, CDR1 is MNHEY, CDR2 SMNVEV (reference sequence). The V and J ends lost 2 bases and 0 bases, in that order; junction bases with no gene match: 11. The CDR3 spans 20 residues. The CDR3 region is CASSLQTGLAGRTSTDTQYF. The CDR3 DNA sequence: TGTGCCAGCAGTTTACAGACGGGACTAGCGGGACGAACTAGCACAGATACGCAGTATTTT.

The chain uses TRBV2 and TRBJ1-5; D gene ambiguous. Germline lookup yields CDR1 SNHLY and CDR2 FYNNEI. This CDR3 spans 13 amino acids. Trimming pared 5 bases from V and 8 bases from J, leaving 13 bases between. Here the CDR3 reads CASSRPPWEPQHF. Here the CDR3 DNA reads TGTGCCAGCAGTCGCCCCCCCTGGGAGCCCCAGCATTTT.

The DNA of the CDR3 is TGTGCCAGCAGCCCCCGGGGGGGTAAGGCCTACGAGCAGTACTTC. Protein: CASSPRGGKAYEQYF. The chain has TRBV5-6 and TRBJ2-7; 8 positions agree with TRBD2. CDR3 size: 15 residues. The germline CDR1 and CDR2 sequences are SGHDT and YYEEEE. V lost 4 bases to trimming and J lost 2 bases; unmatched junction nucleotides: 8.

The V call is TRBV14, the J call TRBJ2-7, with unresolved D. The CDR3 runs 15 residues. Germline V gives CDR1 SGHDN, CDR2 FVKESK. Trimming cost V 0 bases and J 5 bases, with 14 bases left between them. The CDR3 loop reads CASSQDWTAVNEQYF. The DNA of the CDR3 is TGTGCCAGCAGCCAAGATTGGACCGCCGTGAACGAGCAGTACTTC.

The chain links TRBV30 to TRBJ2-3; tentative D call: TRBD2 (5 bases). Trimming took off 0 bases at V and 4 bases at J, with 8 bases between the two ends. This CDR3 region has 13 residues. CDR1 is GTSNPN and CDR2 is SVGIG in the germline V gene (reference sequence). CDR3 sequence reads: CAWSVLVPDTQYF. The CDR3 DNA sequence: TGTGCCTGGAGTGTACTAGTACCAGATACGCAGTATTTT.